This is a list of T cell receptor beta chains from one sample in a study of blood T cell repertoires in COVID-19. Using immunoSEQ multiplex PCR, the repertoire was profiled, and TCRdb retains in-frame clones only, with some absent. This sample has some 130,000 clones, with approximately 88% found just once. Sequencing was performed on peripheral blood. The receptors shown here come from a man aged 45-65 years with acute or convalescent COVID-19. Both conserved end residues are part of each CDR3. The D gene is left open where the match is weak. Expanded clones get a size class; other rows say once, few or many, or leave the size out.

j_gene | d_gene | v_gene | abundance | CDR3aa | CDR3nt
TRBJ1-2 | TRBD1 | TRBV5-1 | . | CASSLGEGAYGYTF | TGCGCCAGCAGCTTGGGTGAGGGGGCGTATGGCTACACCTTC
TRBJ1-5 | TRBD1 | TRBV15 | . | CATAPGQGRNQPQHF | TGTGCCACTGCTCCGGGACAGGGGAGGAATCAGCCCCAGCATTTT
TRBJ2-7 | . | TRBV20-1 | . | CSASSGYEQYF | TGCAGTGCTAGTAGCGGCTACGAGCAGTACTTC
TRBJ2-1 | TRBD2 | TRBV27 | . | CASRLLVTGGEQFF | TGTGCCAGCCGCCTCTTAGTGACGGGGGGTGAGCAGTTCTTC
TRBJ2-5 | . | TRBV5-1 | . | CASSLEGGQTQYF | TGCGCCAGCAGCTTGGAGGGGGGGCAGACCCAGTACTTC
TRBJ1-2 | . | TRBV19 | . | CASSQYDGNYGYTF | TGTGCCAGTAGTCAGTATGATGGTAACTATGGCTACACCTTC
TRBJ2-3 | TRBD2 | TRBV9 | . | CASSVWAGAITDTQYF | TGTGCCAGCAGCGTATGGGCGGGAGCGATCACAGATACGCAGTATTTT
TRBJ2-5 | TRBD2 | TRBV7-7 | . | CASSLRLAGGQGETQYF | TGTGCTAGCAGCTTACGGCTAGCGGGGGGCCAGGGGGAGACCCAGTACTTC
TRBJ1-4 | . | TRBV11-2 | few | CASSLDGQFNEKLFF | TGTGCCAGCAGCTTAGATGGACAGTTTAATGAAAAACTGTTTTTT
TRBJ2-2 | TRBD2 | TRBV3-1/TRBV3-2 | few | CASSLLAGNTGELFF | TGTGCCAGCAGTCTCCTAGCGGGCAACACCGGGGAGCTGTTTTTT
TRBJ2-5 | . | TRBV7-9 | . | CASSPQAGDQETQYF | TGTGCCAGCAGCCCACAAGCAGGGGATCAAGAGACCCAGTACTTC
TRBJ1-3 | . | TRBV30 | . | CAQQLSGNTIYF | TGTGCCCAACAGCTTTCTGGAAACACCATATATTTT
TRBJ2-1 | . | TRBV11-2 | once | CASSLRGSYYNEQFF | TGTGCCAGCAGCTTAAGGGGATCTTATTACAATGAGCAGTTCTTC
TRBJ2-5 | TRBD2 | TRBV5-1 | . | CASSPNWGGETQYF | TGCGCCAGCAGCCCGAACTGGGGGGGGGAGACCCAGTACTTC
TRBJ2-3 | TRBD2 | TRBV5-1 | . | CASSFSSGRVDTQYF | TGCGCCAGCAGCTTTTCTAGCGGGAGGGTAGATACGCAGTATTTT
TRBJ2-3 | . | TRBV7-9 | once | CASSLEGVTTDTQYF | TGTGCCAGCAGCTTAGAAGGAGTAACTACAGATACGCAGTATTTT
TRBJ1-2 | . | TRBV19 | once | CASSIGGSYGYTF | TGTGCCAGTAGTATTGGGGGGAGCTATGGCTACACCTTC
TRBJ1-5 | . | TRBV5-1 | . | CASSFEEGQPQHF | TGCGCCAGCAGCTTCGAGGAGGGTCAGCCCCAGCATTTT
TRBJ2-7 | TRBD1 | TRBV6-6 | . | CASSLQTGTSYYEQYF | TGTGCCAGCAGCCTACAGACAGGGACGTCTTACTACGAGCAGTACTTC
TRBJ2-2 | TRBD2 | TRBV4-1 | . | CASSLKREKTGELFF | TGCGCCAGCAGCCTGAAGCGGGAGAAAACCGGGGAGCTGTTTTTT
TRBJ1-4 | TRBD1 | TRBV28 | . | CASSLATTGGDEKLFF | TGTGCCAGCAGTTTAGCCACGACAGGGGGAGATGAAAAACTGTTTTTT
TRBJ2-7 | . | TRBV27 | . | CASSSSYHGEQYF | TGTGCCAGCAGTTCCTCTTACCACGGGGAGCAGTACTTC